These 4 T cell receptor beta chains were all obtained from the same sample, sequenced in a study of cytomegalovirus exposure and HLA in healthy donors. Vbeta (60) and Jbeta (13) primers were used in the PCR. Produced via immunoSEQ multiplex PCR; TCRdb's table is partial and in-frame only. This sample yields fewer than 250,000 clones, of which roughly three quarters are seen a single time; approximately 0.4% belongs to the top ten. Sequences were obtained from PBMCs. The receptors originated from a male donor in good health and CMV-seropositive.

The chain links TRBV4-3 to TRBJ2-1; 9 bases fit TRBD2. Unmatched junction bases numbered 8, after V lost 0 bases and J lost 8 bases. Germline loops: CDR1 LGHNA, CDR2 YSLEER. The CDR3 has 16 residues. CDR3 DNA: TGCGCCAGCAGCCAAGATCTTTCTAGCGGGGACTATGAGCAGTTCTTC. Its protein product is CASSQDLSSGDYEQFF.

The CDR3 loop is CSVEAEANYGYTF. CDR3 nucleotides: TGCAGCGTTGAGGCGGAAGCTAACTATGGCTACACCTTC. V gene TRBV29-1 combines with J gene TRBJ1-2; D call uncertain. The CDR3 contains 13 residues. V gave up 3 bases and J gave up 0 bases, with 8 bases separating them. Germline loops: CDR1 SQVTM, CDR2 ANQGSEA. The entire variable domain, with the rest obtained from reference TRBV29-1 and TRBJ1-2, is as follows: SAVISQKPSRDICQRGTSLTIQCQVDSQVTMMFWYRQQPGQSLTLIATANQGSEATYESGFVIDKFPISRPNLTFSTLTVSNMSPEDSSIYLCSVEAEANYGYTFGSGTRLTVV.

The chain is built from TRBV7-2 and TRBJ2-3, with 9 bases identical to TRBD2. Germline V lookup: CDR1 SGHTA, CDR2 FQGNSA. Trimming took 4 bases from V and 3 from J; bases not matched to a gene: 14. This CDR3 is 18 amino acids long. The CDR3 protein is CASSSFWSGLASTDTQYF. The CDR3 region has the DNA TGTGCCAGCAGCTCGTTTTGGTCGGGACTAGCAAGTACAGATACGCAGTATTTT.

This sequence joins TRBV7-9 and TRBJ1-1; no firm D call. Germline V gene lookup returns CDR1 SEHNR and CDR2 FQNEAQ (reference sequence). V lost 3 bases and J lost 0, with 8 bases in between. The CDR3 contains 14 residues. CDR3 region: CASSFGLMNTEAFF. In DNA form, the CDR3 reads TGTGCCAGCAGCTTTGGACTGATGAACACTGAAGCTTTCTTT. Full variable domain (rest looked up from reference TRBV7-9 and TRBJ1-1): DTGVSQNPRHKITKRGQNVTFRCDPISEHNRLYWYRQTLGQGPEFLTYFQNEAQLEKSRLLSDRFSAERPKGSFSTLEIQRTEQGDSAMYLCASSFGLMNTEAFFGQGTRLTVV.